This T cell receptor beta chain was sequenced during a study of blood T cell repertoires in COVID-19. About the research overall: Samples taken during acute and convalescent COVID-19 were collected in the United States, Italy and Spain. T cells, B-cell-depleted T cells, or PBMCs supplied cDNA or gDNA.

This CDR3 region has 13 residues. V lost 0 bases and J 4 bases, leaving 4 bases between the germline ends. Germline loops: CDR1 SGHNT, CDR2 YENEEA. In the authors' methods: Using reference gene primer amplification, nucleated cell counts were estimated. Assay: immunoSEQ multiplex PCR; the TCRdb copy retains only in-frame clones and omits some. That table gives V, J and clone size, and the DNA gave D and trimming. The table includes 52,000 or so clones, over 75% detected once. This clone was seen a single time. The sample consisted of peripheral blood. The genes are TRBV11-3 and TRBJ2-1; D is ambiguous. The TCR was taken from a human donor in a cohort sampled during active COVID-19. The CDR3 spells CASSLERYNEQFF. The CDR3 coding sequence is TGTGCCAGCAGCTTAGAGAGATACAATGAGCAGTTCTTC.